This T cell receptor beta chain appears in the sequencing data of a study of cytomegalovirus exposure and HLA in healthy donors. Points on this clone: The antigen remains undetermined.

The PCR employed 60 Vbeta primers together with 13 Jbeta primers. TCRdb's table, derived via immunoSEQ multiplex PCR, lists solely in-frame clones and lacks some. The data contain about 31,000 clones, around 87% of them seen just once; the ten biggest clones take up under 3%. V lost 6 bases, J lost 5 bases, and 8 bases stayed unmatched. The CDR3 runs 15 residues. Germline V gives CDR1 MNHEY, CDR2 SMNVEV (reference sequence). General study findings and limits: TRBV6-2, TRBV6-3 and some other V segments were unresolvable in 87-base-pair reads. Later analysis identified several of the most significant clusters that appeared linked to common viral pathogens. HLA allele associations emerged for 16,951 TCR beta sequences in a later analysis, at 0.05 false discovery rate.

V is TRBV27 and J is TRBJ2-1; 9 bases map to TRBD1. The receptor was derived from a boy younger than 18 in good health and CMV-seronegative. Sequencing input: PBMCs. CDR3 DNA: TGTGCCAGCAGACATACCGGGACAGGGAACAATGAGCAGTTCTTC. Encoded protein: CASRHTGTGNNEQFF.